This TCR beta chain stems from a study of CXCR3-negative and CXCR3-positive naive CD8 T cells (dated by TCRdb to between 2018 and 2021). A note on the overall study: In total, approximately 130 million TRB reads were obtained, or roughly 1.5 +/- 0.3 million reads per library. Diversity and physicochemical repertoire analyses covered about a dozen donors pooled from two independent experiments. Naive subsets from about five donors and memory cells from 3 donors were included in the TRBV-TRBJ cluster analysis.

Each CD8+ T cell subset was flow-sorted in triplicate, and around 320,000 cells per subset were placed directly into RLT lysis buffer. Naive CD8+ T cells were defined stringently as CD45RO-CCR7+CD27+CD95- to exclude memory contaminants. Peripheral blood mononuclear cells were isolated from buffy coats by standard density gradient centrifugation. A FACSAria III was used to flow-sort naive CXCR3-negative and CXCR3-positive CD8+ T cells. Total RNA was extracted from sorted cells using an RNeasy Mini Kit. TCRdb names NextSeq 550 as the instrument used. The Human TCR Profiling Kit (MiLaboratory) was used to prepare UMI-labeled 5' RACE TRB cDNA libraries. The full amount of extracted RNA was used for cDNA synthesis, and the full amount of resulting cDNA was used for PCR amplification. Libraries were prepared in parallel with an identical number of PCR cycles. In the authors' own workflow: With a minimum of two reads required per UMI, MIGEC and MiXCR pulled out about 50,000 +/- 10,000 unique UMI-labeled TRB cDNA molecules from each library. On average, about 40,000 +/- 10,000 functional in-frame TRB CDR3 nucleotide clonotypes lacking stop codons were found per library. After downsampling to 5000 UMI-labeled TRB molecules per sample, diversity metrics, including normalized Shannon-Wiener and Chao1, were computed in VDJtools. VDJtools computed clonotype-size-weighted physicochemical properties of the central five CDR3 residues: interaction energy, strength, volume and Kidera factor 4. One entry per CDR3 protein sequence results from the TCRdb reprocessing of the reads, with DNA left out. TCRdb, rather than the study authors, made the V and J calls. This specimen's table enumerates about 80,000 distinct CDR3 sequences. The top ten hold about 1.6% of the sample.

The germline V gene supplies CDR1 SQVTM and CDR2 ANQGSEA. The CDR3 starts with the cysteine, ends with the phenylalanine, and has 14 residues. No DNA is recorded. What the work shows at the level of the full study, not this receptor alone: Within the same donor, TRBV-TRBJ usage looked similar between naive CXCR3-negative and CXCR3-positive cells, but memory cells had distinct patterns. Because surface CD5, which is linked to self-reactivity in mice, was comparable between the naive subsets, TCR interaction strength was also inferred from the physicochemical properties of TRB CDR3s. Freshly isolated PBMCs were used for most assays because CXCR3 expression partially decreased after cryopreservation. Compared with CXCR3-negative naive cells, CXCR3-positive naive cells had TRB CDR3s with higher hydrophobicity (lower Kidera factor 4), lower energy, and higher strength and volume indices. Both naive subsets had comparably high repertoire diversity, while memory CD8+ T cells had much lower repertoire diversity.

As for this clonotype: Its antigen specificity is not known.

This TCR was sampled from a human donor in good health. Some clones in this sample may be carry-over from other donors' samples. The chain was built from TRBV29-1 and TRBJ2-5; without DNA, the TCRdb call of TRBD1 cannot be checked. The source material was naive CXCR3- CD8+ T cells from blood. The cell subset or site label, as the study defines it: CD45RO-CCR7+CD27+CD95- naive CD8+ T cells lacking CXCR3 (TNR3-). The encoded CDR3 is CSVLVYDRSETQYF.